Detailed here is one TCR beta chain. The antigen is not known. PCR amplification relied on 60 Vbeta primers (plus 13 Jbeta primers). Measured with immunoSEQ multiplex PCR; TCRdb has only the in-frame clones, and not every one. In the table there are tens of thousands of clones, 83% of which are singletons. This entry is derived from a study of cytomegalovirus exposure and HLA in healthy donors. This CDR3 has 13 residues. Germline CDR1 SQVTM, CDR2 ANQGSEA. V lost 4 bases to trimming and J lost 4 bases; unmatched junction nucleotides: 3. General study results and limits: Later genetic work tied a missense DCLRE1C variant to beta-chain V and J trimming. CMV serostatus was the only recorded immune exposure for donors.

This TCR was sampled from a human donor in good health. Source material: PBMCs. The chain uses TRBV29-1 and TRBJ2-3; 9 nucleotides agree with TRBD1. This CDR3 reads CSVAGQGSDTQYF. Here the CDR3 DNA reads TGCAGCGTTGCGGGACAGGGTTCAGATACGCAGTATTTT.